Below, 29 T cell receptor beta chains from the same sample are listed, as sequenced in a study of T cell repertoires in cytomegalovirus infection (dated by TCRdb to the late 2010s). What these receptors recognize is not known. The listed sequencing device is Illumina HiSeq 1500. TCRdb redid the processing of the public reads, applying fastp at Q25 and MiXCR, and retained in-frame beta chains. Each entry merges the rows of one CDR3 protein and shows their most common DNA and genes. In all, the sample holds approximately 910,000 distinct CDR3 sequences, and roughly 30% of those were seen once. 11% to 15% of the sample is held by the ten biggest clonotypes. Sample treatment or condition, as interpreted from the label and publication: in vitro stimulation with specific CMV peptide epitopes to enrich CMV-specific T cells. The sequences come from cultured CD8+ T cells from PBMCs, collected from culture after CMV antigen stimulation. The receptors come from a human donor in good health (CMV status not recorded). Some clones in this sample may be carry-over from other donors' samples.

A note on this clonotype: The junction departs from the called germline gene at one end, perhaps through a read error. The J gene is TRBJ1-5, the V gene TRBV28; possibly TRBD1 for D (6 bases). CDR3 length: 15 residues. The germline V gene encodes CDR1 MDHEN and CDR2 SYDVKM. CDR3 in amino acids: CVSSLMDSSNQPQHF. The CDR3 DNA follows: TGTGTCAGCAGTTTGATGGACAGTAGCAATCAGCCCCAGCATTTT.

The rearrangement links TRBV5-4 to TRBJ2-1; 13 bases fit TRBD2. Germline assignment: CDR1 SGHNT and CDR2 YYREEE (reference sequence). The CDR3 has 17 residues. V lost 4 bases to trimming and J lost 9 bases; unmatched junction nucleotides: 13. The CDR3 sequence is CASSGLGTSGVIAEQFF. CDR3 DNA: TGTGCCAGCAGCGGGCTAGGGACTAGCGGGGTGATCGCTGAGCAGTTCTTC.

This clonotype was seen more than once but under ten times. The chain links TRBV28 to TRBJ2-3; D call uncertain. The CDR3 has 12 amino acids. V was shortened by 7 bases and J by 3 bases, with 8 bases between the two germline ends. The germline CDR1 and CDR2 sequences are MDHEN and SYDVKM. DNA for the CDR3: TGTGCCAGCAACTTCCGGACAGATACGCAGTATTTT. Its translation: CASNFRTDTQYF.

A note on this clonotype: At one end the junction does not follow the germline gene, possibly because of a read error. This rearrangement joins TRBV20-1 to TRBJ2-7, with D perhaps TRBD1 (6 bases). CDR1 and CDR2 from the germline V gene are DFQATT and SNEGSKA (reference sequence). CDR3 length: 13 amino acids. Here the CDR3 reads CSGRQAYSYEQYF. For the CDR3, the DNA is TGCAGTGGTAGACAGGCTTATTCCTACGAGCAGTACTTC.

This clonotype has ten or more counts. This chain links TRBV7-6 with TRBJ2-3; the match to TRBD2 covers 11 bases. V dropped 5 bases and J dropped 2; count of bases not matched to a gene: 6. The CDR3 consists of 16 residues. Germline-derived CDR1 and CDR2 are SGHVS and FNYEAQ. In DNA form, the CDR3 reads TGTGCCAGCAGCAGCGGGACTAGCGGTTTCACAGATACGCAGTATTTT. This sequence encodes CASSSGTSGFTDTQYF.

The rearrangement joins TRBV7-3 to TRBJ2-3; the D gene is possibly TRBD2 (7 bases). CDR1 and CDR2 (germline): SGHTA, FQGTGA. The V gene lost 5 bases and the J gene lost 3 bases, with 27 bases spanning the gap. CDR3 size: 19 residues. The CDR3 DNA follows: TGTGCCAGCAGCCCCACCGGGGCGGGGGACATACCTAGGACAGATACGCAGTATTTT. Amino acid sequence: CASSPTGAGDIPRTDTQYF.

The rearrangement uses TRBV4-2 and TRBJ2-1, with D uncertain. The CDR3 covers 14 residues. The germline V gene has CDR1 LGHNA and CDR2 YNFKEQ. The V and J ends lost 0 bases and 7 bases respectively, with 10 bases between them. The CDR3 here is CASSQEGFGNEQFF. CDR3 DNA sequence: TGTGCCAGCAGCCAAGAGGGGTTTGGAAATGAGCAGTTCTTC.

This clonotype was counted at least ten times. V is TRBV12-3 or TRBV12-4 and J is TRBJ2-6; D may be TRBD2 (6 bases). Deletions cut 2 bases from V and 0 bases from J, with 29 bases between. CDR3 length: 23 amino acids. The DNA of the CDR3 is TGTGCCAGCAGTTTAATCTATATCAAACTAACGCCGGGACTGAACTCTGGGGCCAACGTCCTGACTTTC. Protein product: CASSLIYIKLTPGLNSGANVLTF.

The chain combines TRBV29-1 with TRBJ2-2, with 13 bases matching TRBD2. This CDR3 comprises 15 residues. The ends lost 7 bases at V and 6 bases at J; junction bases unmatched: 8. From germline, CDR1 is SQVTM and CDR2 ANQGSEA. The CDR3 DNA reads TGCAGCGCACGGACTAGCGGGGGTCAACCCGGGGAGCTGTTTTTT. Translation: CSARTSGGQPGELFF.

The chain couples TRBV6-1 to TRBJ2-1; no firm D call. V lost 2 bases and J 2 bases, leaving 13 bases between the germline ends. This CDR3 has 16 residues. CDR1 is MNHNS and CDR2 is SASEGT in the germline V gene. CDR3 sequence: CASSEQTKPPYNEQFF. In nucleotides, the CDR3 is TGTGCCAGCAGTGAACAAACCAAGCCTCCCTACAATGAGCAGTTCTTC.

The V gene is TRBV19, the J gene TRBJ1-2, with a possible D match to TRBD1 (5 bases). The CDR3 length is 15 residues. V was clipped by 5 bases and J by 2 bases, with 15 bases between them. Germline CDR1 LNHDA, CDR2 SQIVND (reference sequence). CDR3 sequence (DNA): TGTGCCAGTAGTTTCCGCAGGGAGGTAAACTATGGCTACACCTTC. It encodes CASSFRREVNYGYTF.

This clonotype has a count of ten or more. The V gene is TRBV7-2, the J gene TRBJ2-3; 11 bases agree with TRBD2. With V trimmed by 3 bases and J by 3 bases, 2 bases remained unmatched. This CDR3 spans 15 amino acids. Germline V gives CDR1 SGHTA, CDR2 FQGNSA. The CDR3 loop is CASSFASGGTDTQYF. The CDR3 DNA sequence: TGTGCCAGCAGCTTCGCTAGCGGGGGGACAGATACGCAGTATTTT.

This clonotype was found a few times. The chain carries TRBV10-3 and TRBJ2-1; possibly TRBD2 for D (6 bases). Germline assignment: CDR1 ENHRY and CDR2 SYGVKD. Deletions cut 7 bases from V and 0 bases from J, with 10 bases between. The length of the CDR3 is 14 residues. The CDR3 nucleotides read TGTGCCATCACGGCGGGAAGCTCCTACAATGAGCAGTTCTTC. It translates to CAITAGSSYNEQFF.

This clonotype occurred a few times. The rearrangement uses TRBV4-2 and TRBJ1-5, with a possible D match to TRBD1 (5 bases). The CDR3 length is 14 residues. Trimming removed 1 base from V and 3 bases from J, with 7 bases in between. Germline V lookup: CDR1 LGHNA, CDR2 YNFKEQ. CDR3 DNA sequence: TGTGCCAGCAGCCAAGGGGGCGACAATCAGCCCCAGCATTTT. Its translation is CASSQGGDNQPQHF.

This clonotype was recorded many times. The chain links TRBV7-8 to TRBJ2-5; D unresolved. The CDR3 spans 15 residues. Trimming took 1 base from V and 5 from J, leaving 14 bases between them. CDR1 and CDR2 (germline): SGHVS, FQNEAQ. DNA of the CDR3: TGTGCCAGCAGCTTAGTTGAGGTGAACATGGAGACCCAGTACTTC. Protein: CASSLVEVNMETQYF. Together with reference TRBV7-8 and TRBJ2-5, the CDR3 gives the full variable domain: GAGVSQSPRYKVAKRGQDVALRCDPISGHVSLFWYQQALGQGPEFLTYFQNEAQLDKSGLPSDRFFAERPEGSVSTLKIQRTQQEDSAVYLCASSLVEVNMETQYFGPGTRLLVL.

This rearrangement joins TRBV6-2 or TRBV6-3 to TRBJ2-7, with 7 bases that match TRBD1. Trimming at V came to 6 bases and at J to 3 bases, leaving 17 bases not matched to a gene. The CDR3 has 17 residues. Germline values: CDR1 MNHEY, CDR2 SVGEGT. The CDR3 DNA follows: TGTGCCAGCAGCTACCCGGGGACAGCCCAGTTCCACTACGAGCAGTACGTC. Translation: CASSYPGTAQFHYEQYV.

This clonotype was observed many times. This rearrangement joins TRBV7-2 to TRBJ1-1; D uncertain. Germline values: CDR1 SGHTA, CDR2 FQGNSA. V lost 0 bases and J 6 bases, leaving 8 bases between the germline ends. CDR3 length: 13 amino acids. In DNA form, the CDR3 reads TGTGCCAGCAGCTTAGCGATAGCCTCTGAAGCTTTCTTT. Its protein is CASSLAIASEAFF.

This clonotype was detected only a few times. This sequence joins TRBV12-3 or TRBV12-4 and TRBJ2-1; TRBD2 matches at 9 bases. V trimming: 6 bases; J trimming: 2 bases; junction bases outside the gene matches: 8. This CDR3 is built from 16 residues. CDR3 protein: CASSQPGLATYNEQFF. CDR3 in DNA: TGTGCCAGCAGCCAGCCGGGACTAGCTACCTACAATGAGCAGTTCTTC.

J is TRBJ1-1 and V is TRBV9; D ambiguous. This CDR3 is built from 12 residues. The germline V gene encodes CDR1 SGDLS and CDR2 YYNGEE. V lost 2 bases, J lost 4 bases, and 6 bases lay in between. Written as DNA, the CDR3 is TGTGCCAGCAGCGTCAAGAGCACTGAAGCTTTCTTT. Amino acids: CASSVKSTEAFF.

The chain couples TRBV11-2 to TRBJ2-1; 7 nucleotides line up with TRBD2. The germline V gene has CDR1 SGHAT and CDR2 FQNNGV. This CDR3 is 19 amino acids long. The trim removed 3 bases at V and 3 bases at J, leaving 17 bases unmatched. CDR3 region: CASSFLMRGGLAVYNEQFF. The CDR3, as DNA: TGTGCCAGCAGCTTTCTGATGAGGGGAGGTCTAGCGGTCTACAATGAGCAGTTCTTC.

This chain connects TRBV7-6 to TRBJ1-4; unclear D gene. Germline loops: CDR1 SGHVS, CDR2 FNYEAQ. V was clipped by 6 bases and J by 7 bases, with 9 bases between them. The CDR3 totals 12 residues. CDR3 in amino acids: CASRPYGEKLFF. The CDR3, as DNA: TGTGCCAGCAGACCGTACGGTGAAAAACTGTTTTTT.

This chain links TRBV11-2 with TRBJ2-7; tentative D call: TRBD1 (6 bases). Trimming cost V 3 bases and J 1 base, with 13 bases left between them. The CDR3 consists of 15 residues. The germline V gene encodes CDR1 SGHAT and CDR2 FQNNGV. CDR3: CASSLAVTGSYEQYF. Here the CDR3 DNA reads TGTGCCAGCAGCTTGGCTGTAACAGGGTCCTACGAGCAGTACTTC.

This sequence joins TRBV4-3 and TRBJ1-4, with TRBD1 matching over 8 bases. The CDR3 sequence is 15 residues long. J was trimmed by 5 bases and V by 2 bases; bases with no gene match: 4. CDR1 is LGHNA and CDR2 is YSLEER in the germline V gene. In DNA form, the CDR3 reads TGCGCCAGCAGCCAATCCGGACAGGGAAATGAAAAACTGTTTTTT. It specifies CASSQSGQGNEKLFF.

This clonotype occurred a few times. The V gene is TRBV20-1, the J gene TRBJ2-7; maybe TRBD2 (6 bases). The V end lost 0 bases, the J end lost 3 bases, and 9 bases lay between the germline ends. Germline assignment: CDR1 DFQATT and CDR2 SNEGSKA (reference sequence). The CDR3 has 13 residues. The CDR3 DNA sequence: TGCAGTGCTAGAGATATGGGGGGCTACGAGCAGTACGTC. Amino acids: CSARDMGGYEQYV.

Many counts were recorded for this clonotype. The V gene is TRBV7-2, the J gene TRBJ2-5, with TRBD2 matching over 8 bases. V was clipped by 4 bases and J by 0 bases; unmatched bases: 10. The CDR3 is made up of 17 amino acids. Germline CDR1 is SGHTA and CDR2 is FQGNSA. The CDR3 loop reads CASSSPGAAGDQETQYF. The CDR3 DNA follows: TGTGCCAGCAGCTCCCCCGGAGCAGCGGGGGACCAAGAGACCCAGTACTTC.

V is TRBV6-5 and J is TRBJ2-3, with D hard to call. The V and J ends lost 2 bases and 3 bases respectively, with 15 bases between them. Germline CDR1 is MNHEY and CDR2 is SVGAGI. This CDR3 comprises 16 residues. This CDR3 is CASSYRRYLGTDTQYF. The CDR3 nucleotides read TGTGCCAGCAGTTACCGCCGGTACCTCGGAACAGATACGCAGTATTTT.

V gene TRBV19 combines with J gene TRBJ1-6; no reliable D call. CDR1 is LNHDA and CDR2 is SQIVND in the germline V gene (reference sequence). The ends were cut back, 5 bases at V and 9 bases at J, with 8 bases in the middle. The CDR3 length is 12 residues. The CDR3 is CASSLYLSPLHF. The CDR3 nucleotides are TGTGCCAGTAGTCTGTATCTTTCACCCCTCCACTTT.

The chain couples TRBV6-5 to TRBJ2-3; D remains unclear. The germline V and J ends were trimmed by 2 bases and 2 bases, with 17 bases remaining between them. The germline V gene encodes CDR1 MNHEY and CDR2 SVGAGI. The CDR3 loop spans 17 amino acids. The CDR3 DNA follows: TGTGCCAGCAGTTACGCTGCTGGGTCCTCCTACACAGATACGCAGTATTTT. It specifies CASSYAAGSSYTDTQYF.

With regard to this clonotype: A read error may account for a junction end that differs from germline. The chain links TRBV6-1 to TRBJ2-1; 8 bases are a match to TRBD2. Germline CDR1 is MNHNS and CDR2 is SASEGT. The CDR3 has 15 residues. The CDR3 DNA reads TGTGCCGGCAGTTTCGGGGGGGAACTCCACAATGAGCAGTTCTTC. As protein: CAGSFGGELHNEQFF.